This entry is about one T cell receptor (beta chain). Antigen unknown. The record originates from a study of beta chain features in type 1 diabetes. Study overall: Investigators examined roughly 99,000,000 sorted cells across all samples. Broader study findings: For patients, the naive, central memory and Treg TCRB repertoires appeared more alike than for healthy donors.

What was sequenced were expressed TCRB transcripts, since all of the isolated RNA had been reverse transcribed. Some clones are missing from TCRdb's copy, which holds only in-frame ones; the method was immunoSEQ multiplex PCR. This table has 80,000 to 90,000 clones, 30% to 40% appearing once. Via the markers CD45RO/CCR7/CD25/CD127/CD95/CD27, stem cell-like memory, regulatory, central memory and naive CD4+ cells were sorted. Germline-derived CDR1 and CDR2 are MGHDK and SYGVNS. This CDR3 region has 15 residues. V was clipped by 6 bases and J by 4 bases, with 18 bases between them. This receptor was taken from a woman between 18 and 30 years old in good health. Sequenced sample: stem cell memory CD4+ T cells from blood. The genes are TRBV25-1 and TRBJ1-2; perhaps TRBD1 as D (6 bases). CDR3 nucleotides: TGTGCCAGCAGAGACGACAGGATAGGCCGCTATGGCTACACCTTC. Its protein is CASRDDRIGRYGYTF.